The 17 T cell receptor beta chains below all came from one sample that was sequenced in a study of cytomegalovirus exposure and HLA in healthy donors. Vbeta (60) and Jbeta (13) primers were used in the PCR. Profiled with immunoSEQ multiplex PCR; TCRdb holds only in-frame clones, not every one. The table has over 75,000 clones, 55% to 65% seen once; the top ten hold 2% to 2.5%. The sample comprised PBMCs. The receptors originated from a human donor in good health.

V gene TRBV4-1 combines with J gene TRBJ1-2; D gene ambiguous. Germline-derived CDR1 and CDR2 are MGHRA and YSYEKL. V lost 0 bases to trimming and J lost 4 bases, with 6 bases between them. The CDR3 extends over 13 amino acids. CDR3 nucleotides: TGCGCCAGCAGCCAAGATAACAGCTATGGCTACACCTTC. Its protein product is CASSQDNSYGYTF.

The chain couples TRBV4-2 to TRBJ1-2, with TRBD1 as a possible D gene (6 bases). The germline CDR1 and CDR2 sequences are LGHNA and YNFKEQ. Trimming took off 0 bases at V and 8 bases at J, with 10 bases between the two ends. The CDR3 covers 13 residues. The CDR3 protein is CASSQELDRGYTF. CDR3 sequence (DNA): TGTGCCAGCAGCCAAGAACTCGACAGGGGCTACACCTTC.

V is TRBV19 and J is TRBJ1-1; possible D gene TRBD1, 6 bases. Trimming left V 6 bases short and J 1 base short, with 12 bases between. CDR3 length equals 14 residues. Germline assignment: CDR1 LNHDA and CDR2 SQIVND (reference sequence). CDR3 DNA: TGTGCCAGTAGATGGGGGCGCGGGAACACTGAAGCTTTCTTT. Translation: CASRWGRGNTEAFF.

This clone was seen a few times. The chain links TRBV9 to TRBJ2-7; 7 positions agree with TRBD1. The CDR3 sequence is 15 residues long. The junction had 12 bases not matched to a gene; V was cut back by 4 bases and J by 5 bases. CDR1 is SGDLS and CDR2 is YYNGEE in the germline V gene. The CDR3 region is CASSIRDRAFHEQYF. CDR3 sequence (DNA): TGTGCCAGCAGCATCCGGGACAGAGCTTTCCACGAGCAGTACTTC.

V and J are TRBV5-3 and TRBJ2-5; 10 nucleotides agree with TRBD2. TRBV5-3 is an open reading frame whose function is uncertain. Germline trimming cut 4 bases from V and 4 bases from J; bases unmatched to any gene: 10. This CDR3 has 16 residues. The CDR3, as DNA: TGTGCCAGAAGCCGAACCCCTCGGACTAGCGGAGAGACCCAGTACTTC. Its translation is CARSRTPRTSGETQYF.

V and J are TRBV18 and TRBJ1-5, with a weak D call TRBD1 (5 bases). Per the germline V gene, CDR1 is KGHSH and CDR2 is LQKENI. The CDR3 length is 14 residues. Trimming shortened V by 5 bases and J by 3 bases, and 11 bases separated the two germline ends. This CDR3 reads CASSADSVNQPQHF. The CDR3 nucleotides are TGTGCCAGCTCAGCCGACAGCGTCAATCAGCCCCAGCATTTT. Filled out from reference TRBV18 and TRBJ1-5, the complete variable domain reads NAGVMQNPRHLVRRRGQEARLRCSPMKGHSHVYWYRQLPEEGLKFMVYLQKENIIDESGMPKERFSAEFPKEGPSILRIQQVVRGDSAAYFCASSADSVNQPQHFGDGTRLSIL.

This chain links TRBV7-2 with TRBJ2-7, with TRBD2 matching over 7 bases. CDR1 SGHTA and CDR2 FQGNSA come from the germline V gene. After removal of 5 bases from V and 1 base from J, the junction contained 11 bases not matched to a gene. CDR3 length: 16 amino acids. In DNA form, the CDR3 reads TGTGCCAGCAGCCTAAGGACTAGTATAGGTTCCTACGAGCAGTACTTC. Its translation is CASSLRTSIGSYEQYF.

V and J are TRBV6-5 and TRBJ1-2; 12 bases agree with TRBD1. This CDR3 comprises 15 residues. Per germline, CDR1 MNHEY and CDR2 SVGAGI. The ends lost 6 bases at V and 4 bases at J; junction bases unmatched: 6. CDR3 sequence reads: CASSPGTGGLYGYTF. The CDR3 coding sequence is TGTGCCAGCAGCCCCGGGACAGGGGGCCTCTATGGCTACACCTTC.

The rearrangement joins TRBV10-3 to TRBJ1-1; D call uncertain. The CDR3 is made up of 13 amino acids. Germline V gives CDR1 ENHRY, CDR2 SYGVKD. V was trimmed by 7 bases and J by 2 bases, leaving 11 bases between them. The DNA for the CDR3 is TGTGCCATCAAGGAACAGCCTAACACTGAAGCTTTCTTT. It yields the protein CAIKEQPNTEAFF.

V gene TRBV10-3 combines with J gene TRBJ2-2, with a tentative D call TRBD1 (6 bases). The V gene lost 8 bases and the J gene lost 4 bases, with 11 bases spanning the gap. The CDR3 consists of 13 residues. Germline V gives CDR1 ENHRY, CDR2 SYGVKD. The CDR3 DNA reads TGTGCCATCTCGGACAGCCCCACCGGGGAGCTGTTTTTT. It specifies CAISDSPTGELFF.

This clone showed up just a few times. The rearrangement uses TRBV18 and TRBJ2-5, with D maybe TRBD2 (7 bases). There are 15 residues in the CDR3. Between the trimmed V and J ends, which lost 1 base and 2 bases, there was a span of 11 bases. Germline loops: CDR1 KGHSH, CDR2 LQKENI. The CDR3 nucleotides are TGTGCCAGCTCACCACTCGCGGGGGCACAAGAGACCCAGTACTTC. This encodes CASSPLAGAQETQYF.

The chain carries TRBV27 and TRBJ2-1, with a tentative D call TRBD1 (5 bases). This CDR3 spans 16 amino acids. Germline V gene data show CDR1 as MNHEY and CDR2 as SMNVEV (reference sequence). Deletions cut 7 bases from V and 0 bases from J, with 16 bases between. In DNA form, the CDR3 reads TGTGCCAGCATTCGGCCGACAGCAATCTCCTACAATGAGCAGTTCTTC. It specifies CASIRPTAISYNEQFF.

The chain employs TRBV6-5 and TRBJ1-2; possibly TRBD1 for D (5 bases). Looked up from germline, CDR1 is MNHEY and CDR2 is SVGAGI. CDR3 length equals 13 residues. The V gene lost 6 bases and the J gene lost 2 bases, with 10 bases spanning the gap. CDR3 DNA sequence: TGTGCCAGCAGCACCGCAGGGAACTATGGCTACACCTTC. It codes for CASSTAGNYGYTF.

The V call is TRBV5-6, the J call TRBJ1-2, with 9 bases matching TRBD1. There are 17 residues in the CDR3. The V gene end was trimmed by 0 bases and the J gene end by 8 bases; junction bases not matched to a gene: 14. Germline V gene sequence: CDR1 SGHDT, CDR2 YYEEEE. In DNA, the CDR3 is TGTGCCAGCAGCTTGGCCGCAGGACTTGTACAGGGGGCAGGCTACACCTTC. This codes for CASSLAAGLVQGAGYTF.

The chain uses TRBV6-5 and TRBJ1-6; D is unclear. The germline V gene encodes CDR1 MNHEY and CDR2 SVGAGI. The CDR3 covers 15 residues. V lost 2 bases, J lost 5 bases, and 10 bases lay in between. As DNA, the CDR3 is TGTGCCAGCAGTTACCGTGGAGGCCATAATTCACCCCTCCACTTT. Its protein is CASSYRGGHNSPLHF.

The chain is built from TRBV27 and TRBJ2-2; no clear D. The V end was cut by 1 base, the J end by 5 bases, with 5 bases between. The CDR3 runs to 13 residues. Per germline, CDR1 MNHEY and CDR2 SMNVEV (reference sequence). The CDR3 region is CASSLFQTGELFF. DNA of the CDR3: TGTGCCAGCAGTTTATTCCAGACCGGGGAGCTGTTTTTT.

As for this clone: The junction departs from germline at one end; a sequencing error may be responsible. V is TRBV7-2 and J is TRBJ1-2, with TRBD1 identical over 12 bases. Germline CDR1 is SGHTA and CDR2 is FQGNSA. This CDR3 spans 15 amino acids. The CDR3 DNA reads TGTGTCAGCAGCTGGGGACAGGGGGCAACAAGTGGCTACACCTTC. Protein sequence: CVSSWGQGATSGYTF.